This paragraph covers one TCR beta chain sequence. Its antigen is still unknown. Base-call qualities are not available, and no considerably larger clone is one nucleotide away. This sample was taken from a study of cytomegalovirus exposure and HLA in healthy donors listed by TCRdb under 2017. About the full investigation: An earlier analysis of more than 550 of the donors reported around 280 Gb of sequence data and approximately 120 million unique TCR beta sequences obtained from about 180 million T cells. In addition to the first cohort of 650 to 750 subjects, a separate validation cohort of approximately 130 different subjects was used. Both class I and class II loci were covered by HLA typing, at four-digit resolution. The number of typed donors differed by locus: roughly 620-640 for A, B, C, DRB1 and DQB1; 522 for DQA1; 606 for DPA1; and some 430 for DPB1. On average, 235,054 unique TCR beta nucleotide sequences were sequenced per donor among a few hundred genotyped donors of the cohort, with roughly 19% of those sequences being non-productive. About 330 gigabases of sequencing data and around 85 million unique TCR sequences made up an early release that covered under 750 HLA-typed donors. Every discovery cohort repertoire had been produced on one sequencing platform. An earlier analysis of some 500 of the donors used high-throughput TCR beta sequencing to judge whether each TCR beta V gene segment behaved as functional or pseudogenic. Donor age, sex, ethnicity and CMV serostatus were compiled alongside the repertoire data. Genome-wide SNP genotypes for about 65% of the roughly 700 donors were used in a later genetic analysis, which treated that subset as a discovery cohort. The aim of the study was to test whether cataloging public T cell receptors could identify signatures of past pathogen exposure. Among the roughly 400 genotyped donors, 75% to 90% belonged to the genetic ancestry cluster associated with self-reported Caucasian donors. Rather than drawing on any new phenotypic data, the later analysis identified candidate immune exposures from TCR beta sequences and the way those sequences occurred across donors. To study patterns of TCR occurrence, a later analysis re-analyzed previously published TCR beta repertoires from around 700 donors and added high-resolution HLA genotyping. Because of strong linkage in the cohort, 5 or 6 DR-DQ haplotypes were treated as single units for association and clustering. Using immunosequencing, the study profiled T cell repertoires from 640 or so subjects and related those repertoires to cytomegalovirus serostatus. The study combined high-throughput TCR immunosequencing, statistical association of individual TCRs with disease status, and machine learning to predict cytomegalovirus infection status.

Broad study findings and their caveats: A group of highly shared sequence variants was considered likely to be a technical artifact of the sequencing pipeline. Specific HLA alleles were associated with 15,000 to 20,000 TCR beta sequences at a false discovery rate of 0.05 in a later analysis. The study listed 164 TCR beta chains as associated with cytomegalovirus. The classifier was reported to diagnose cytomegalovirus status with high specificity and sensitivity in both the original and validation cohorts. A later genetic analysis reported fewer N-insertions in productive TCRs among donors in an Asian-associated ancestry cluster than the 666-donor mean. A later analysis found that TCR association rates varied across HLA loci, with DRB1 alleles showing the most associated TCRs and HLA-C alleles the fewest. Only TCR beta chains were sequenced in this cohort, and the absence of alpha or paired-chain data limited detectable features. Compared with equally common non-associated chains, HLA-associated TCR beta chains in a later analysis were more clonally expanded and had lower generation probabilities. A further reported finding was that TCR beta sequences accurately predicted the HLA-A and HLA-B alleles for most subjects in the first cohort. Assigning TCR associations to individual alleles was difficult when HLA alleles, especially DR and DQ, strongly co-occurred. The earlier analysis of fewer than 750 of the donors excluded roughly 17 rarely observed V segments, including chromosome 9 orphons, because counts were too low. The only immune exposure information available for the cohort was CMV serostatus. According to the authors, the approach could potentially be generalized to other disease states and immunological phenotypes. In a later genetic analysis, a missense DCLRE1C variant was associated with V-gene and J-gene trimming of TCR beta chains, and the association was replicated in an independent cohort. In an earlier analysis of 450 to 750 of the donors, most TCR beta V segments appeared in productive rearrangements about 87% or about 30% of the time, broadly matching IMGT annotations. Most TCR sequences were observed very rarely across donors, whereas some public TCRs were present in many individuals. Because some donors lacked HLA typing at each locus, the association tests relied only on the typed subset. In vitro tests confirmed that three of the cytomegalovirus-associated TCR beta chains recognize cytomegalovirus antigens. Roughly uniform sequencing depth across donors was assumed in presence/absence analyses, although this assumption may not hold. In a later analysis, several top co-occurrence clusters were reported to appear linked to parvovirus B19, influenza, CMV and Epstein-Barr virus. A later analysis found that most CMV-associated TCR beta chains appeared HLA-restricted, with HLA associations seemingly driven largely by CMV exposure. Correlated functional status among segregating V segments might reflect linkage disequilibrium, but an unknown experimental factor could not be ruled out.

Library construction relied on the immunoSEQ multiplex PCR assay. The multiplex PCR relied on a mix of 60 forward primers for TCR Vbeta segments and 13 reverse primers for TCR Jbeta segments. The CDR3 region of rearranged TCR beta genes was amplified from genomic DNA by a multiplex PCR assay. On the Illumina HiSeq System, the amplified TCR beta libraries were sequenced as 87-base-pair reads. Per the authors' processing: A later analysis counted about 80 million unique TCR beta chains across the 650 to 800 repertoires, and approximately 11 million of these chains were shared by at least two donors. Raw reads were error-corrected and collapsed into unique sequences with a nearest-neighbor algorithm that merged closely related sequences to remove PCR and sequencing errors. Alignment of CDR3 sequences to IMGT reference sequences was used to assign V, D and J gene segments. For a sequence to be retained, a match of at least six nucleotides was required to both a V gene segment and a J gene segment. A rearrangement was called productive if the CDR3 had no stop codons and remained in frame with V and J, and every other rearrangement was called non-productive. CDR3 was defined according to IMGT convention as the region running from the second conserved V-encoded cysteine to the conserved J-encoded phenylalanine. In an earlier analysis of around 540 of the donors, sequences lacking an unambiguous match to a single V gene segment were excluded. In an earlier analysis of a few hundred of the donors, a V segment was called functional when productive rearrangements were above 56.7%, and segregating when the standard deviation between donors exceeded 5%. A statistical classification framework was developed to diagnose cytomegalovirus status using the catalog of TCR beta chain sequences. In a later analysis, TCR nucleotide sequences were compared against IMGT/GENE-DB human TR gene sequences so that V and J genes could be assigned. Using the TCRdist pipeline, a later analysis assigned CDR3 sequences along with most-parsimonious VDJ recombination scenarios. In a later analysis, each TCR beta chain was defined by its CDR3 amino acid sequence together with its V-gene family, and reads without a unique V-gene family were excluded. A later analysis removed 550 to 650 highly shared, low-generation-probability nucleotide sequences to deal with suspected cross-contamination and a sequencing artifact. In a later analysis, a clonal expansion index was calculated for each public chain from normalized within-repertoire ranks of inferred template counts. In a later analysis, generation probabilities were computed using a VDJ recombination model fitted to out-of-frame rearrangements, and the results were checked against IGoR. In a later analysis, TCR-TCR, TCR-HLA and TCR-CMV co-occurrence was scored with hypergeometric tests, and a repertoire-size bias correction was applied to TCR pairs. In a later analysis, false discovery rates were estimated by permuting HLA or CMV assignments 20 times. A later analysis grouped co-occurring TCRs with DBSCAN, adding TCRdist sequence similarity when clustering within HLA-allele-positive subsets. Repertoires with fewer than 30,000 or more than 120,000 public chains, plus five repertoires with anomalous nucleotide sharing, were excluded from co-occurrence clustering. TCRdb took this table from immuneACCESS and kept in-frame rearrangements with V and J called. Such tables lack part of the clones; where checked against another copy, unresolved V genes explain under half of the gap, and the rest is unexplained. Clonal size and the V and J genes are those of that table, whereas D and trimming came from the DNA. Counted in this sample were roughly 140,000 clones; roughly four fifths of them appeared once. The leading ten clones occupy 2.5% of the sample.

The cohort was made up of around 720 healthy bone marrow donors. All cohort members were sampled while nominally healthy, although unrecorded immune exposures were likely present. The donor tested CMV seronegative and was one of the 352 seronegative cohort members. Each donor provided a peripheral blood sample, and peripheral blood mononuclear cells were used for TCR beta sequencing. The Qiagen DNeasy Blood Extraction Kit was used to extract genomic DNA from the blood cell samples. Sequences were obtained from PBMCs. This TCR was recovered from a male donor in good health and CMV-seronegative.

This receptor carries the CDR3 CATSREDRDYGTDTQYF. In nucleotide form, the sequence is TGTGCCACCAGCAGAGAGGACAGGGATTACGGCACAGATACGCAGTATTTT. The rearranged segments are TRBV15 and TRBJ2-3; 8 bases in the junction line up with TRBD1. The CDR3 holds 17 amino acids from the cysteine to the phenylalanine. Just the 51-base CDR3 DNA is kept, in frame starting at base 1. Sequences LNHNV (CDR1) and YYDKDF (CDR2) are obtained from the germline V gene (reference sequence). Trimming leaves V shorter by 0 bases and J shorter by 1 base, with the junction holding 6 bases beyond the gene matches. Extended through the reference TRBV15 and TRBJ2-3 proteins, this CDR3 yields the full variable domain: DAMVIQNPRYQVTQFGKPVTLSCSQTLNHNVMYWYQQKSSQAPKLLFHYYDKDFNNEADTPDNFQSRRPNTSFCFLDIRSPGLGDTAMYLCATSREDRDYGTDTQYFGPGTRLTVL.